This T cell receptor (beta chain) emerged from a study of T cells in localized non-small cell lung cancer. Study results and caveats: Peak T cell clonality was found in uninvolved adjacent lung, exceeding tumor.

CDR1 and CDR2 (germline): SGHKS, YYEKEE (reference sequence). Trimming removed 1 base from V and 0 bases from J, with 2 bases in between. The CDR3 sequence is 12 residues long. Here immunoSEQ multiplex PCR was the method, and the copy in TCRdb shows in-frame clones only, minus some. Of approximately 31,000 clones listed, about nine tenths are singletons. On this clone itself: Its antigen remains unidentified. At the DNA level, this CDR3 is encoded by other sequences in the same sample as well.

The J gene is TRBJ2-7, the V gene TRBV5-5; D gene unclear. The sequence came from a man between 40 and 75 years old with stage III lung adenocarcinoma. This specimen was peripheral blood mononuclear cells, taken before any cancer treatment. The CDR3 reads CASSLSSYEQYF. The CDR3 region has the DNA TGTGCCAGCAGCTTGAGCTCCTACGAGCAGTACTTC.